The rows below give T cell receptor beta chains drawn from one sample of a study of neurological immune-mediated disorders. TCRdb redid the calling of the 5' RACE reads with MiXCR, one entry per CDR3 protein. The sample consists of fewer than 40,000 distinct CDR3 sequences, 10% to 15% of them appearing once. Sequenced: PBMCs. The receptors shown here come from a woman aged 40 to 55 in good health. The CDR3 runs from the conserved cysteine through the conserved F or W. D genes are given only for firm matches. Clone size, where shown, is once, few, many, or a class for clones that have expanded.

J gene | V gene | D gene | clone size | CDR3 protein | CDR3 DNA
TRBJ2-5 | TRBV12-3/TRBV12-4 | TRBD2 | many | CASSFRPGLGNF | TGTGCCAGCAGCTTCCGACCGGGACTAGGGAACTTC
TRBJ2-2 | TRBV12-3/TRBV12-4 | TRBD1 | many | CASSPGQTPTGELFF | TGTGCCAGCAGCCCGGGACAGACTCCTACCGGGGAGCTGTTTTTT
TRBJ2-5 | TRBV3-1 | TRBD2 | many | CASSLAGAIQETQYF | TGTGCCAGCAGCCTGGCGGGAGCGATCCAAGAGACCCAGTACTTC
TRBJ1-1 | TRBV20-1 | - | many | CSARRTAFEAFF | TGCAGTGCTAGAAGGACAGCGTTTGAAGCTTTCTTT
TRBJ1-1 | TRBV4-3 | TRBD1 | many | CASSQGSKGQRVTEAFF | TGCGCCAGCAGCCAAGGCAGCAAGGGACAGAGAGTGACTGAAGCTTTCTTT
TRBJ2-7 | TRBV6-1 | - | few | CASSEYWGHSYEQYF | TGTGCCAGCAGTGAATATTGGGGGCACAGCTACGAGCAGTACTTC
TRBJ1-6 | TRBV20-1 | TRBD1 | medium-sized | CSARGDREFQGSPLHF | TGCAGTGCTAGAGGGGACAGGGAGTTTCAGGGTTCACCCCTCCACTTT
TRBJ2-1 | TRBV6-1 | - | many | CASSAHPDGYNEQFF | TGTGCCAGCAGTGCGCACCCTGACGGCTACAATGAGCAGTTCTTC
TRBJ2-1 | TRBV4-2 | - | many | CASSQDHRQSSYNEQFF | TGTGCCAGCAGCCAAGATCATAGGCAGAGCTCCTACAATGAGCAGTTCTTC
TRBJ2-2 | TRBV7-3 | - | medium-sized | CASSSYITGELFF | TGTGCCAGCAGCTCCTATATAACCGGGGAGCTGTTTTTT
TRBJ1-5 | TRBV20-1 | - | - | CSARQGGGQPQHF | TGCAGTGCTAGACAGGGAGGAGGTCAGCCCCAGCATTTT
TRBJ1-6 | TRBV20-1 | TRBD1 | - | CSVSSGTGCMGNSPLHF | TGCAGTGTTAGCTCGGGGACAGGGTGTATGGGAAATTCACCCCTCCACTTT
TRBJ2-1 | TRBV6-2/TRBV6-3 | TRBD1 | medium-sized | CASSSLQGAYNEQFF | TGTGCCAGCAGTTCCCTACAGGGGGCTTACAATGAGCAGTTCTTC
TRBJ2-7 | TRBV6-2/TRBV6-3 | TRBD2 | many | CGAGNDYEQYF | TGTGGAGCGGGGAACGACTACGAGCAGTACTTC
TRBJ2-5 | TRBV20-1 | TRBD2 | many | CSAKRGGGETQYF | TGCAGTGCAAAGAGGGGCGGGGGAGAGACCCAGTACTTC
TRBJ1-2 | TRBV5-1 | - | - | CASSEGGHGYTF | TGCGCCAGCAGCGAGGGAGGCCATGGCTACACCTTC
TRBJ1-5 | TRBV12-3/TRBV12-4 | - | many | CASTLRRQIRGNQPQHF | TGTGCCAGCACTCTTAGACGGCAAATTAGGGGCAATCAGCCCCAGCATTTT
TRBJ2-3 | TRBV2 | - | many | CASKSAHTDTQYF | TGTGCCAGCAAGTCGGCTCACACAGATACGCAGTATTTT
TRBJ2-1 | TRBV6-4 | TRBD2 | many | CASSEGTSGGNEQFF | TGTGCCAGCAGTGAGGGGACTAGCGGTGGTAATGAGCAGTTCTTC
TRBJ2-4 | TRBV12-3/TRBV12-4 | - | many | CASSRRTALAKNIQYF | TGTGCCAGCAGTCGAAGGACAGCCCTAGCCAAAAACATTCAGTACTTC
TRBJ1-3 | TRBV4-1 | TRBD1 | many | CASSQVTDRGSTIYF | TGCGCCAGCAGCCAAGTAACGGACAGGGGAAGCACCATATATTTT
TRBJ2-7 | TRBV20-1 | - | many | CSAGHRTNTYEQYF | TGCAGTGCTGGCCATCGAACTAACACCTACGAGCAGTACTTC
TRBJ2-7 | TRBV7-2 | - | many | CASSAYTLYEQYF | TGTGCCAGCAGCGCTTATACTCTCTACGAGCAGTACTTC
TRBJ1-5 | TRBV12-3/TRBV12-4 | TRBD1 | many | CASSPGTGGGNQPQHF | TGTGCCAGCAGTCCTGGGACAGGTGGAGGCAATCAGCCCCAGCATTTT
TRBJ2-5 | TRBV29-1 | - | many | CSVEFGETQYF | TGCAGCGTTGAATTTGGGGAGACCCAGTACTTC
TRBJ2-2 | TRBV4-3 | TRBD2 | medium-sized | CASSQGPSGRLNTGELFF | TGCGCCAGCAGCCAAGGCCCTAGCGGGAGGTTGAACACCGGGGAGCTGTTTTTT
TRBJ2-3 | TRBV10-3 | TRBD2 | many | CAISEGEGLSDTQYF | TGTGCCATCAGTGAGGGGGAGGGCCTATCGGATACGCAGTATTTT
TRBJ2-7 | TRBV29-1 | - | many | CSVPRPGHDYEQYF | TGCAGCGTTCCCCGACCGGGACACGACTACGAGCAGTACTTC
TRBJ1-4 | TRBV5-6 | TRBD1 | many | CASSLTGEEKLFF | TGTGCCAGCAGCTTGACAGGGGAGGAAAAACTGTTTTTT
TRBJ1-1 | TRBV2 | - | many | CASSDLTEAFF | TGTGCCAGCAGTGATCTTACTGAAGCTTTCTTT
TRBJ2-3 | TRBV5-1 | - | - | CASSLTSPTPDTHYF | TGCGCCAGCAGCCTTACTAGCCCCACCCCCGATACGCACTATTTT
TRBJ1-1 | TRBV4-2 | - | - | CASSQKENTEAFF | TGTGCCAGCAGCCAAAAAGAGAACACTGAAGCTTTCTTT
TRBJ2-7 | TRBV5-1 | TRBD1 | many | CASSLGTGFYEQYF | TGCGCCAGCAGCTTGGGGACAGGGTTCTACGAGCAGTACTTC
TRBJ2-5 | TRBV20-1 | TRBD2 | many | CSAALTSGQETQYF | TGCAGTGCTGCCCTGACTAGCGGCCAAGAGACCCAGTACTTC
TRBJ2-5 | TRBV10-3 | - | - | CAINRDPEGGTQYF | TGTGCCATCAACCGAGACCCCGAAGGGGGGACCCAGTACTTC
TRBJ1-2 | TRBV12-3/TRBV12-4 | - | many | CASKGQIYGYTF | TGTGCCAGCAAAGGACAAATCTATGGCTACACCTTC
TRBJ2-2 | TRBV12-3/TRBV12-4 | - | many | CASSFTQFANTGELFF | TGTGCCAGCAGTTTTACCCAGTTCGCGAACACCGGGGAGCTGTTTTTT
TRBJ2-5 | TRBV5-1 | - | many | CASSLRFSTGVETQYF | TGCGCCAGCAGCTTAAGGTTTTCCACCGGTGTGGAGACCCAGTACTTC
TRBJ2-1 | TRBV6-2/TRBV6-3 | TRBD2 | many | CASSYPRRGGRYEQFF | TGTGCCAGCAGTTACCCTAGGCGGGGGGGCCGATATGAGCAGTTCTTC
TRBJ2-1 | TRBV30 | - | once | CAWSREWSSYNEQFF | TGTGCCTGGAGTAGGGAATGGAGCTCCTACAATGAGCAGTTCTTC
TRBJ2-5 | TRBV6-2/TRBV6-3 | TRBD2 | many | CASGLEAGGLQETQYF | TGTGCCAGCGGTCTTGAAGCGGGAGGGCTCCAAGAGACCCAGTACTTC
TRBJ1-5 | TRBV12-5 | - | many | CASGLGGRSNQPQHF | TGTGCTAGTGGTTTGGGCGGAAGAAGCAATCAGCCCCAGCATTTT
TRBJ1-5 | TRBV5-1 | - | many | CASSLAGQSNQPQHF | TGCGCCAGCAGCTTGGCCGGACAGAGTAATCAGCCCCAGCATTTT
TRBJ2-1 | TRBV10-3 | TRBD2 | many | CAISHGGGDNEQFF | TGTGCCATCAGTCACGGCGGGGGGGACAATGAGCAGTTCTTC
TRBJ2-1 | TRBV20-1 | - | many | CSATIYNEQFF | TGCAGTGCTACAATATACAATGAGCAGTTCTTC
TRBJ1-3 | TRBV12-3/TRBV12-4 | - | few | CASSFGVRGNTIYF | TGTGCCAGCAGTTTTGGGGTCCGGGGAAACACCATATATTTT
TRBJ2-7 | TRBV6-2/TRBV6-3 | - | many | CASSRREPHYEQYF | TGTGCCAGCAGCCGCCGGGAACCCCACTACGAGCAGTACTTC
TRBJ2-5 | TRBV20-1 | TRBD2 | many | CSARVGSGRFGETQYF | TGCAGTGCTAGAGTCGGTAGCGGGAGATTCGGGGAGACCCAGTACTTC
TRBJ2-3 | TRBV7-2 | - | - | CANSLGGRGEYF | TGTGCCAACAGCCTAGGGGGTCGAGGGGAGTATTTT
TRBJ1-4 | TRBV7-2 | TRBD1 | - | CASSVGQATNEKLFF | TGTGCCAGCAGCGTGGGACAGGCAACTAATGAAAAACTGTTTTTT
TRBJ2-3 | TRBV29-1 | - | many | CSVDRGAETSTDTQYF | TGCAGCGTCGACCGGGGAGCAGAGACTAGCACAGATACGCAGTATTTT
TRBJ1-4 | TRBV7-2 | - | many | CASSLWGNEKLFF | TGTGCCAGCAGCTTATGGGGAAATGAAAAACTGTTTTTT
TRBJ2-1 | TRBV20-1 | TRBD2 | many | CSASLAGVYNEQFF | TGCAGTGCTAGCTTAGCGGGAGTCTACAATGAGCAGTTCTTC
TRBJ2-5 | TRBV25-1 | - | many | CASSDIWAQETQYF | TGTGCCAGCAGTGATATATGGGCCCAAGAGACCCAGTACTTC
TRBJ2-3 | TRBV20-1 | TRBD1 | many | CSAPGRSGGTDTQYF | TGCAGTGCTCCAGGAAGGTCAGGGGGTACAGATACGCAGTATTTT